The source of this T cell receptor beta chain is a study of early T cells in non-severe SARS-CoV-2 infection. Study overall: It was bulk RNA from unsorted whole blood that was sequenced, and the chains were unpaired.

Germline CDR1 and CDR2: MNHEY and SVGAGI. Trimming pared 2 bases from V and 4 bases from J, leaving 14 bases between. The CDR3 is 15 amino acids. This clonotype was recorded many times. The antigen is unknown. Overall study results and limits: Using VDJdb, the matching emphasized anti-spike CD8 responses while missing private and CD4 specificities.

Individual cDNA molecules carried attached unique molecular identifiers. One entry per CDR3 protein results from TCRdb running MiXCR on the 5' RACE reads. The profile shows about 61,000 distinct CDR3 sequences, more than 10% of them singletons. The genes are TRBV6-5 and TRBJ1-2; D gene ambiguous. The specimen comprised whole blood, sampled at baseline. The clonotype was recovered from an adult who was a healthcare worker with PCR-confirmed SARS-CoV-2 infection or an uninfected control (not recorded which). The donor label of this sample is uncertain. The CDR3 nucleotides are TGTGCCAGCAGTTACGGACTTTCGTCCCTCTATGGCTACACCTTC. It translates to CASSYGLSSLYGYTF.